The clone carrying this T cell receptor beta chain appeared a few times. Antigen specificity is unknown. The sample originates from a study of response to subunit inactivated influenza vaccine. A single record per CDR3 protein comes from TCRdb applying MiXCR to the RT-PCR reads. This table holds 610,000 or so distinct CDR3 sequences, 12% to 15% found once. With V trimmed by 0 bases and J by 4 bases, 6 bases remained unmatched. This CDR3 is built from 15 residues. CDR1 and CDR2 from the germline V gene are DFQATT and SNEGSKA (reference sequence). Overall study results and limits: The authors suggested that every seasonal influenza vaccination recruits few new T cells.

V and J are TRBV20-1 and TRBJ2-5, with 9 bases matching TRBD2. The sequence was obtained from a man in his fifties who received an inactivated influenza vaccine. This specimen was PBMCs from blood, taken 11 to 12 days after vaccination. The CDR3 loop reads CSARDAGGFVETQYF. The DNA for the CDR3 is TGCAGTGCTAGAGATGCGGGGGGGTTCGTAGAGACCCAGTACTTC.